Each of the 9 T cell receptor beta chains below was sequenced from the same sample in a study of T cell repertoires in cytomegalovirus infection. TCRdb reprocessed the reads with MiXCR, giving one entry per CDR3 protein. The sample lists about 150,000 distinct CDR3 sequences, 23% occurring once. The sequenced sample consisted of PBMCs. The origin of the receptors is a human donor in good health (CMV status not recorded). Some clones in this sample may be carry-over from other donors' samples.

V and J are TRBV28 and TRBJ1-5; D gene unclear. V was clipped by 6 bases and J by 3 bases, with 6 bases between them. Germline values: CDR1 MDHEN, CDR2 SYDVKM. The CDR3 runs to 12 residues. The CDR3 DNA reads TGTGCCAGCAGCACAAACAATCAGCCCCAGCATTTT. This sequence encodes CASSTNNQPQHF.

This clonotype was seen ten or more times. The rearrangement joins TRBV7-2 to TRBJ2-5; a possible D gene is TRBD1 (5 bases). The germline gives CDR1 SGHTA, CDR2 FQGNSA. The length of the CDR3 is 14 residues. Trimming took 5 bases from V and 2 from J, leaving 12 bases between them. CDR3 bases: TGTGCCAGCAGCCCAGGGTGGGAACAAGAGACCCAGTACTTC. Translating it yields CASSPGWEQETQYF. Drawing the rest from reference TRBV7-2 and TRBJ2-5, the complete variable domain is GAGVSQSPSNKVTEKGKDVELRCDPISGHTALYWYRQSLGQGLEFLIYFQGNSAPDKSGLPSDRFSAERTGGSVSTLTIQRTQQEDSAVYLCASSPGWEQETQYFGPGTRLLVL.

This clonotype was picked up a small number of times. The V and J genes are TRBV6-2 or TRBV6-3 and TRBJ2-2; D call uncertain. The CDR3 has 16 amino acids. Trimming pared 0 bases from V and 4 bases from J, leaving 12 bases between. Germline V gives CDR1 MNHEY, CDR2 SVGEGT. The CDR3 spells CASSYSGPTSTGELFF. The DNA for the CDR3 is TGTGCCAGCAGTTACTCCGGGCCAACATCCACCGGGGAGCTGTTTTTT.

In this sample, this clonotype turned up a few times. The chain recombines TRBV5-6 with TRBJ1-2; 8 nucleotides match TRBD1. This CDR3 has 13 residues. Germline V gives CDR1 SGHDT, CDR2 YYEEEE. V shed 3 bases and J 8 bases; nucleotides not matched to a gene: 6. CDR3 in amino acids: CASSSPGQEGYTF. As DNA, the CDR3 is TGTGCCAGCAGCTCCCCGGGACAGGAGGGCTACACCTTC.

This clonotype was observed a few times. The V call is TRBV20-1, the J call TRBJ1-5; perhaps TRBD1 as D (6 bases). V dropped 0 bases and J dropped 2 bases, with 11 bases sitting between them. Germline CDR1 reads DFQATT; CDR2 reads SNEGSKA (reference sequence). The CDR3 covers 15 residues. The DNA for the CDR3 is TGCAGTGCTAGAGATCCGGGACAAGGCAATCAGCCCCAGCATTTT. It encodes CSARDPGQGNQPQHF.

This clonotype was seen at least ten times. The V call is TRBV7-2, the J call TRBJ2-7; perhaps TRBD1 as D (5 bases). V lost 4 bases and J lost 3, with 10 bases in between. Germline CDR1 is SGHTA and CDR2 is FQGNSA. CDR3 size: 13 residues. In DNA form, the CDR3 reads TGTGCCAGCAGCTCCCCGCAGGGCTACGAGCAGTACTTC. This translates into CASSSPQGYEQYF.

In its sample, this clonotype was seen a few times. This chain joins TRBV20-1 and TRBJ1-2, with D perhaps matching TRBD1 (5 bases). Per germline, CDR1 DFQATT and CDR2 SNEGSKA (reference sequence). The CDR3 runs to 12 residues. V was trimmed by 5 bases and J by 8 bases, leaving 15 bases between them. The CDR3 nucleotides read TGCAGTGCTTTTACGGGGGGGGAGGGCTACACCTTC. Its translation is CSAFTGGEGYTF.

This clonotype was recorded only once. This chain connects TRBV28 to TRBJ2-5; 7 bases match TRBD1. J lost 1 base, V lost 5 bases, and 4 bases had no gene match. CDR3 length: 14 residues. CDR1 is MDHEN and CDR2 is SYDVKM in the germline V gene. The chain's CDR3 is CASSIGGVQETQYF. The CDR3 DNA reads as TGTGCCAGCAGTATAGGGGGCGTCCAAGAGACCCAGTACTTC.

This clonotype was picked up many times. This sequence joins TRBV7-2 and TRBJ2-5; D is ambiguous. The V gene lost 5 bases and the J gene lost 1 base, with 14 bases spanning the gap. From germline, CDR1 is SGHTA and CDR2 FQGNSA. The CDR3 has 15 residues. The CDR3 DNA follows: TGTGCCAGCAGCCCGGGCCAAGGGCCCCAAGAGACCCAGTACTTC. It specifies CASSPGQGPQETQYF. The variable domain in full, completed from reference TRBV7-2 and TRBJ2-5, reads GAGVSQSPSNKVTEKGKDVELRCDPISGHTALYWYRQSLGQGLEFLIYFQGNSAPDKSGLPSDRFSAERTGGSVSTLTIQRTQQEDSAVYLCASSPGQGPQETQYFGPGTRLLVL.